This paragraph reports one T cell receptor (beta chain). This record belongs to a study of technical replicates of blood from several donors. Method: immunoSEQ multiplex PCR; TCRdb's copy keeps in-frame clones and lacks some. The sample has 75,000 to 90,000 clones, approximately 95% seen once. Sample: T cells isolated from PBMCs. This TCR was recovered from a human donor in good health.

CDR3 sequence reads: CASSFDGNHYEQYF. Written as DNA, the CDR3 is TGTGCCAGCAGTTTTGACGGGAATCACTACGAGCAGTACTTC. The chain links TRBV6-5 to TRBJ2-7; D possibly corresponds to TRBD2 (5 bases). CDR3 length: 14 residues. Germline V lookup: CDR1 MNHEY, CDR2 SVGAGI. Trimming left V 4 bases short and J 3 bases short, with 13 bases between.